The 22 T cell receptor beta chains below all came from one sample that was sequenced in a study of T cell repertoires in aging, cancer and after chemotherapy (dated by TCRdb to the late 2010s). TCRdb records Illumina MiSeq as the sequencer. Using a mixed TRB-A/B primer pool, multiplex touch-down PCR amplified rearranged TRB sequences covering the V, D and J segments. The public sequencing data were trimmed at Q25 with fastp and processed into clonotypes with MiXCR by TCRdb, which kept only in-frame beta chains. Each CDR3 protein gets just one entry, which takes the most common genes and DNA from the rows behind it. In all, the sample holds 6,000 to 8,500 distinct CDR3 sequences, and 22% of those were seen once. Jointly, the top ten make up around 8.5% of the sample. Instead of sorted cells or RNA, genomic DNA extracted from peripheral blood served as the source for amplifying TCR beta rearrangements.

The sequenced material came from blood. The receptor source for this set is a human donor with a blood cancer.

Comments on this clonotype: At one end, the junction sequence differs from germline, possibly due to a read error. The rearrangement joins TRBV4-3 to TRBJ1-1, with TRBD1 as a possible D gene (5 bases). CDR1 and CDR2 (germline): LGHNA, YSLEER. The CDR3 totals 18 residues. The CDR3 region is CASSQGPGPVGRNTEAFF. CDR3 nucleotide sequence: TGTGCCAGCAGCCAAGGTCCGGGACCCGTAGGGAGAAACACTGAAGCTTTCTTT.

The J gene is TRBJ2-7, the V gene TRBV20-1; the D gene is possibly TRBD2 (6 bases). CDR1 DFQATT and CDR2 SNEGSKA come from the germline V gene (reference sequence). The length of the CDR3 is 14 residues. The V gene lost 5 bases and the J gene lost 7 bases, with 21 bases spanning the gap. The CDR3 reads CSAPYGGDGGEQYF. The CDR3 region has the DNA TGCAGTGCTCCTTACGGGGGAGACGGGGGAGAGCAGTACTTC.

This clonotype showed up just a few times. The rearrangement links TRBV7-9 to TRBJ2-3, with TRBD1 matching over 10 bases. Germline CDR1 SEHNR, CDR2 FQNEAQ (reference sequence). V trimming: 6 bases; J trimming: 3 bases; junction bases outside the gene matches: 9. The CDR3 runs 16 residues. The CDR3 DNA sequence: TGTGCCAGCAGGGCCCGAGGACAGGGGGAAACAGATACGCAGTATTTT. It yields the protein CASRARGQGETDTQYF.

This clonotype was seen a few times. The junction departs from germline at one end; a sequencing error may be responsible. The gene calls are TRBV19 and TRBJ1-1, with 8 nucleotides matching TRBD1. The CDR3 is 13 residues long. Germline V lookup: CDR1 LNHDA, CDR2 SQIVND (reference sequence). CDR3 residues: CASSVEDRAKTFF. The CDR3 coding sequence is TGTGCCAGTAGTGTAGAGGACAGGGCGAAAACTTTCTTT.

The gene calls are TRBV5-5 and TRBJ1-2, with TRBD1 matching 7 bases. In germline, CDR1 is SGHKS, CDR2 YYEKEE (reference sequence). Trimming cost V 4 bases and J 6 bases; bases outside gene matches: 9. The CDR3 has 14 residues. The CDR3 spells CASSVVPQGDGYTF. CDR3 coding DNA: TGTGCCAGCAGCGTAGTCCCCCAGGGGGATGGCTACACCTTC.

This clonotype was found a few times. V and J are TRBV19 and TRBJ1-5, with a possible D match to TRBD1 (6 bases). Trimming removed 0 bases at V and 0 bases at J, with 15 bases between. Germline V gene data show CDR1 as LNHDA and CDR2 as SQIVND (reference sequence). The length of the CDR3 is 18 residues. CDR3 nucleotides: TGTGCCAGTAGTATAGATATCAGGGGACACCTTAGCAATCAGCCCCAGCATTTT. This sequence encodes CASSIDIRGHLSNQPQHF. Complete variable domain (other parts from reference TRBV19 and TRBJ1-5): DGGITQSPKYLFRKEGQNVTLSCEQNLNHDAMYWYRQDPGQGLRLIYYSQIVNDFQKGDIAEGYSVSREKKESFPLTVTSAQKNPTAFYLCASSIDIRGHLSNQPQHFGDGTRLSIL.

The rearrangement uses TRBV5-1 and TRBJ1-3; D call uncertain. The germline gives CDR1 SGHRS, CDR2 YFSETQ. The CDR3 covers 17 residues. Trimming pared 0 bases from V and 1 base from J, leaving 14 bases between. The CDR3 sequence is CASSLESPGTSGNTIYF. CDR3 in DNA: TGCGCCAGCAGCTTGGAAAGCCCAGGCACGTCTGGAAACACCATATATTTT.

CDR3 sequence: CASREGDRIVTEAFF. In nucleotides, the CDR3 is TGCGCCAGCAGAGAGGGGGACAGGATAGTCACTGAAGCTTTCTTT. V usage is TRBV5-1 and J usage is TRBJ1-1; the match to TRBD1 covers 8 bases. The CDR3 length is 15 residues. Germline CDR1 reads SGHRS; CDR2 reads YFSETQ. Trimming at V came to 5 bases and at J to 4 bases, leaving 10 bases not matched to a gene.

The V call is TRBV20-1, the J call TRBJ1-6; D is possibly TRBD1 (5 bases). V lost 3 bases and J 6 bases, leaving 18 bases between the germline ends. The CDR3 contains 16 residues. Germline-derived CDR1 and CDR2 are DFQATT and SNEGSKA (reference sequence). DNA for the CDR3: TGCAGTGCTAGGCTACAGGACCGACACCCTAATTCACCCCTCCACTTT. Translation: CSARLQDRHPNSPLHF.

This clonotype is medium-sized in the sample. CDR3 in DNA: TGTGCCAGCTCACCGAAGGACAGCTCCTACGAGCAGTACTTC. As protein: CASSPKDSSYEQYF. The chain links TRBV18 to TRBJ2-7; D is perhaps TRBD1 (6 bases). Germline V lookup: CDR1 KGHSH, CDR2 LQKENI. V was pared by 3 bases and J by 0 bases, with 9 bases between. The CDR3 consists of 14 residues.

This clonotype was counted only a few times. CDR3 loop: CASTGGGSGSYEQYF. CDR3 bases: TGTGCCAGCACCGGGGGGGGTTCTGGATCCTACGAGCAGTACTTC. This chain links TRBV6-1 with TRBJ2-7; 8 positions match TRBD2. Trimming removed 7 bases from V and 1 base from J; junction bases left unmatched: 9. The CDR3 covers 15 residues. Germline CDR1 is MNHNS and CDR2 is SASEGT.

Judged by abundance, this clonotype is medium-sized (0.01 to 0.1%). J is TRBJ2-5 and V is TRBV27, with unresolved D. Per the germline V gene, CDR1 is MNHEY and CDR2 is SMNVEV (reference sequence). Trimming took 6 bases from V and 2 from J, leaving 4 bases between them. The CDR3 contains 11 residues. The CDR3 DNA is TGTGCCAGCAGCTTTCAAGAGACCCAGTACTTC. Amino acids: CASSFQETQYF.

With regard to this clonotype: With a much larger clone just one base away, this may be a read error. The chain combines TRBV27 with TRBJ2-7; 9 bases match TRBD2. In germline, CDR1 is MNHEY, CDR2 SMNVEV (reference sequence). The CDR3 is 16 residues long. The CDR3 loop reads CDSSPRTSVVSYEQYF. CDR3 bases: TGTGACAGCAGTCCCCGGACTAGCGTGGTGTCCTACGAGCAGTACTTC.

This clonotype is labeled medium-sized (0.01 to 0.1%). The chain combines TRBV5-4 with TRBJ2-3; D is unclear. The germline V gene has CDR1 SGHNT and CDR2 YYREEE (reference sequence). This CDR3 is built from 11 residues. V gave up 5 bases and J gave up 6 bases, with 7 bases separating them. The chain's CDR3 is CASSRTDTQYF. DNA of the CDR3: TGTGCCAGCAGTAGAACTGATACGCAGTATTTT.

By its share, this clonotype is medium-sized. The CDR3, as DNA: TGTGCCTCAAGGGGTAGCGGGATCCAAGAGACCCAGTACTTC. This translates into CASRGSGIQETQYF. The rearrangement links TRBV19 to TRBJ2-5; 8 bases map to TRBD2. V lost 11 bases to trimming and J lost 1 base; unmatched junction nucleotides: 9. In germline, CDR1 is LNHDA, CDR2 SQIVND (reference sequence). The CDR3 spans 14 residues.

CDR3 sequence: CAASQGPIYNEQFF. CDR3 nucleotide sequence: TGTGCCGCTTCGCAGGGGCCGATCTACAATGAGCAGTTCTTC. The chain uses TRBV7-2 and TRBJ2-1; a weak D match, TRBD1 (6 bases). The CDR3 extends over 14 amino acids. The V and J ends lost 11 bases and 3 bases respectively, with 17 bases between them. Per germline, CDR1 SGHTA and CDR2 FQGNSA. Filled out from reference TRBV7-2 and TRBJ2-1, the complete variable domain reads GAGVSQSPSNKVTEKGKDVELRCDPISGHTALYWYRQSLGQGLEFLIYFQGNSAPDKSGLPSDRFSAERTGGSVSTLTIQRTQQEDSAVYLCAASQGPIYNEQFFGPGTRLTVL.

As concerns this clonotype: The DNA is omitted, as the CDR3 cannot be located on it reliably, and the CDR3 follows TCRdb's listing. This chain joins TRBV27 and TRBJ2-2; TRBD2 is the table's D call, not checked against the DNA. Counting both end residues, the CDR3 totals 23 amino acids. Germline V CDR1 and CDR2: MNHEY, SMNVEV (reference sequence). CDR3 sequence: CASSSPARPGANVLTFGAGELFF.

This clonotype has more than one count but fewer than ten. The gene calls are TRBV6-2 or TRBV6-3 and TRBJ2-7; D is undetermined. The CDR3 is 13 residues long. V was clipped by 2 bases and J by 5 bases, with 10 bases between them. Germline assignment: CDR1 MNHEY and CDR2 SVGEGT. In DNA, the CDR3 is TGTGCCAGCAGTTACATGGTCAGCAACGAGCAGTACTTC. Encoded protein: CASSYMVSNEQYF.

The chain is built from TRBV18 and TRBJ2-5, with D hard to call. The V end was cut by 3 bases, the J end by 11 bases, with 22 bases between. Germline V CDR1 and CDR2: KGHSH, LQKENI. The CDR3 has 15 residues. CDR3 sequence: CASSPAVGPYNEQYF. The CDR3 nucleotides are TGTGCCAGCTCACCCGCGGTAGGGCCCTACAATGAGCAGTACTTC. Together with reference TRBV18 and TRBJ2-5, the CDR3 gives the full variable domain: NAGVMQNPRHLVRRRGQEARLRCSPMKGHSHVYWYRQLPEEGLKFMVYLQKENIIDESGMPKERFSAEFPKEGPSILRIQQVVRGDSAAYFCASSPAVGPYNEQYFGPGTRLLVL.

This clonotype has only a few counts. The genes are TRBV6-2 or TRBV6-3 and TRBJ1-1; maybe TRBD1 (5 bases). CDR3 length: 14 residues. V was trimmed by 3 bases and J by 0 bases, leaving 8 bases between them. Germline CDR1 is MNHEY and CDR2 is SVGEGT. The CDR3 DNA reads TGTGCCAGCAGTTATACAGGTCTGAACACTGAAGCTTTCTTT. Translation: CASSYTGLNTEAFF.

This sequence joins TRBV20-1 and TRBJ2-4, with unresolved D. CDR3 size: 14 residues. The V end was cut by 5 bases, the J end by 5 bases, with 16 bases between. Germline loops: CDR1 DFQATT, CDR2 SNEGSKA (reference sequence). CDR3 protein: CSADPYSSENIQYF. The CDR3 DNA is TGCAGTGCTGACCCCTACAGCTCTGAAAACATTCAGTACTTC.

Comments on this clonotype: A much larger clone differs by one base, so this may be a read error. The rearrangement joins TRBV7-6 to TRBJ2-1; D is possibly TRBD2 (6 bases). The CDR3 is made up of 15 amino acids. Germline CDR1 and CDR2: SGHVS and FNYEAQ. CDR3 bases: TGTGCCAGCAGCTTAGGGGTGGGGGAGGCCAATGAGCTGTTCTTC. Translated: CASSLGVGEANELFF.